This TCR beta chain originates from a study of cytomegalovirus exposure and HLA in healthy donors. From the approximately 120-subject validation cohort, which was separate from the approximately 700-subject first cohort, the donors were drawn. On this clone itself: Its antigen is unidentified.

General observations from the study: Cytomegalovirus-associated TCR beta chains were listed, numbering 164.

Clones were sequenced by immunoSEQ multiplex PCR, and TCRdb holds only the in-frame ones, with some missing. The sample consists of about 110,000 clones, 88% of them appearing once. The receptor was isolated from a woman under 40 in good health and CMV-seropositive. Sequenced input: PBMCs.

The CDR3 loop reads CASSLETGNTIYF. The CDR3, as DNA: TGTGCCAGCAGCTTAGAAACAGGAAACACCATATATTTT. The chain is built from TRBV7-9 and TRBJ1-3; D is unclear. CDR3 length: 13 amino acids. Germline V lookup: CDR1 SEHNR, CDR2 FQNEAQ (reference sequence). Trimming removed 1 base at V and 4 bases at J, with 5 bases between.